The following is a TCR beta chain sequence with its context. Its antigen is not identified. Excluded were patients having autoimmune disease history or systemic immunosuppression. This sample was taken from a study of OX40 agonist ivuxolimab in advanced cancers. Looking at the study overall: Every 2 weeks, ivuxolimab was infused into the patients intravenously at between 0.01 and 10 mg/kg. The dose-escalation group included hepatocellular carcinoma, melanoma, renal cell carcinoma and head and neck cancer.

V dropped 2 bases and J dropped 4 bases, with 12 bases sitting between them. CDR3 length: 15 residues. Germline V gene lookup returns CDR1 MNHEY and CDR2 SMNVEV (reference sequence). Measured with immunoSEQ multiplex PCR; TCRdb has only the in-frame clones, and not every one. The sample yields 81,000 or so clones, 88% seen once. Points from the study as a whole: Mean expanded clone counts were higher in CD8+ than CD4+ T cells.

This receptor was taken from an adult with an advanced solid tumor such as melanoma, head and neck, liver or kidney cancer. Sequencing was performed on CD4+ or CD8+ T cells sorted from blood, taken in a trial of the OX40 agonist ivuxolimab. J is TRBJ1-5 and V is TRBV27, with D maybe TRBD1 (5 bases). The CDR3 is CASSLVPGWNQPQHF. DNA of the CDR3: TGTGCCAGCAGTTTAGTGCCAGGGTGGAATCAGCCCCAGCATTTT.